This TCR beta chain comes out of a study of Graves' ophthalmopathy and Graves' hyperthyroidism. Study-wide points: Most clonotypes expanded in thyroid above 0.001 frequency were present in blood too.

Germline CDR1 reads MNHEY; CDR2 reads SMNVEV (reference sequence). This CDR3 spans 13 amino acids. Trimming removed 7 bases from V and 10 bases from J, with 14 bases in between. The authors amplified TCR beta CDR3 regions, and they did so from RNA transcripts for repertoire sequencing. HTBI primers were employed in first-round RT-PCR, then a second-round multiplex PCR followed. TCRdb recomputed calls from the multiplex PCR reads with MiXCR, one row per CDR3 protein. The sample consists of around 600,000 distinct CDR3 sequences, about two fifths of them appearing once. There are a few counts of this clonotype. The antigen remains unidentified.

This sequence originates from an adult man with Graves' ophthalmopathy. Sequencing was carried out using peripheral blood. J is TRBJ1-6 and V is TRBV27; D might be TRBD1 (5 bases). In nucleotides, the CDR3 is TGTGCCAGCAAGCAGGGTGAAGGCTCACCCCTCCACTTT. The encoded protein is CASKQGEGSPLHF.